This is a list of T cell receptor beta chains from one sample in a study of T-cell reconstitution after alpha-beta-depleted transplantation in children. TCRdb passed the PCR reads through MiXCR, listing each CDR3 protein once. The table lists 200,000 to 250,000 distinct CDR3 sequences, 11% of them singletons, with under 30% in the top ten. The sample consisted of PBMCs, taken before TCRalphabeta/CD19-depleted stem cell transplant. The receptors come from a child younger than two with acute myeloid leukemia, due to receive a stem cell transplant. CDR3s include the opening cysteine and the closing phenylalanine or tryptophan. D genes are given only for firm matches. The size field is filled for only some rows; it gives once, few, many or a size class.

CDR3 | DNA | J | D | size | V
CASRLVWRGGGREQFF | TGTGCAAGTCGCTTAGTTTGGCGGGGGGGGGGACGTGAGCAGTTCTTC | TRBJ2-1 | . | few | TRBV12-2
CASSGGETQYF | TGTGCCAGTAGTGGAGGAGAGACCCAGTACTTC | TRBJ2-5 | . | many | TRBV19
CASSDRGNEQFF | TGCGCCAGCAGTGACAGGGGGAATGAGCAGTTCTTC | TRBJ2-1 | TRBD1 | many | TRBV10-1
CASSWGSYNEQFF | TGTGCCAGCAGCTGGGGCTCCTACAATGAGCAGTTCTTC | TRBJ2-1 | . | many | TRBV27
CASSQPGGETQYF | TGCGCCAGCAGCCAACCGGGCGGAGAGACCCAGTACTTC | TRBJ2-5 | . | many | TRBV4-1
CASSVSSHPEQFF | TGTGCCAGCAGCGTGAGCAGTCATCCTGAGCAGTTCTTC | TRBJ2-1 | . | . | TRBV9
CASSVEVTGNTQYF | TGTGCCAGCAGCGTAGAGGTGACCGGCAATACGCAGTATTTT | TRBJ2-3 | . | many | TRBV9
CASSAGQGIDTQYF | TGTGCTAGCAGCGCAGGACAGGGAATAGATACGCAGTATTTT | TRBJ2-3 | TRBD1 | many | TRBV7-7
CATTDPNTGELFF | TGTGCCACCACGGACCCGAACACCGGGGAGCTGTTTTTT | TRBJ2-2 | . | many | TRBV24-1
CAGSSSGSYEQYF | TGTGCCGGTAGTAGTAGCGGGAGCTACGAGCAGTACTTC | TRBJ2-7 | TRBD2 | . | TRBV19
CASSSGGIPSDTQYF | TGTGCCAGCAGCTCAGGGGGGATCCCCTCAGATACGCAGTATTTT | TRBJ2-3 | . | many | TRBV11-2
CASSGPGDTQYF | TGTGCCAGCAGTGGCCCAGGGGATACGCAGTATTTT | TRBJ2-3 | . | many | TRBV28
CASSQVPGGPTGELFF | TGTGCCAGCAGCCAAGTCCCGGGGGGGCCGACCGGGGAGCTGTTTTTT | TRBJ2-2 | TRBD2 | . | TRBV3-1
CASSQATLGSNQPQHF | TGTGCCAGCAGCCAAGCGACCCTTGGTTCCAATCAGCCCCAGCATTTT | TRBJ1-5 | . | many | TRBV12-3/TRBV12-4
CASSLSAWGSYYGYTF | TGTGCCAGCAGTTTATCGGCATGGGGCTCCTACTATGGCTACACCTTC | TRBJ1-2 | . | many | TRBV12-3/TRBV12-4
CASSHWGLAATFTGELFF | TGTGCCAGCAGCCACTGGGGACTAGCGGCCACATTTACCGGGGAGCTGTTTTTT | TRBJ2-2 | TRBD2 | many | TRBV7-9
CASSDPAKRAGTYGYTF | TGTGCCAGCAGTGACCCTGCGAAGAGGGCAGGGACCTATGGCTACACCTTC | TRBJ1-2 | . | many | TRBV6-4
CASRPPGGNTEAFF | TGTGCCAGCAGACCCCCAGGGGGAAACACTGAAGCTTTCTTT | TRBJ1-1 | TRBD1 | many | TRBV6-1
CASSSPSTGRETQYF | TGCGCCAGCAGCTCTCCCTCTACAGGGAGAGAGACCCAGTACTTC | TRBJ2-5 | . | many | TRBV5-1
CASSWRSAYEQYF | TGTGCCAGTAGTTGGCGAAGCGCCTACGAGCAGTACTTC | TRBJ2-7 | . | . | TRBV19
CASSLGRGQETQYF | TGCGCCAGCAGCTTGGGGCGGGGGCAAGAGACCCAGTACTTC | TRBJ2-5 | TRBD2 | many | TRBV5-1
CASSLEGSQETQYF | TGTGCCAGCAGCTTAGAGGGCAGTCAAGAGACCCAGTACTTC | TRBJ2-5 | . | . | TRBV7-2
CASSRGDVDQPQHF | TGTGCCAGCTCTCGGGGCGACGTGGATCAGCCCCAGCATTTT | TRBJ1-5 | . | many | TRBV18
CSASTSYPGQVELFF | TGCAGCGCATCTACTTCATATCCGGGACAGGTGGAACTGTTTTTT | TRBJ1-4 | TRBD1 | many | TRBV29-1
CASSPMSARSGNTIYF | TGTGCCAGCTCACCAATGTCCGCCCGCTCTGGAAACACCATATATTTT | TRBJ1-3 | . | many | TRBV18
CASSSSNRGVIDEQYF | TGTGCCAGCAGTTCGTCAAACAGGGGAGTGATAGACGAGCAGTACTTC | TRBJ2-7 | TRBD1 | many | TRBV6-5
CSALRTSPDTQYF | TGCAGTGCTTTACGGACTAGCCCAGATACGCAGTATTTT | TRBJ2-3 | TRBD2 | . | TRBV20-1
CASSQVPLLNQPQHF | TGCGCCAGCAGCCAAGTCCCCTTACTCAATCAGCCCCAGCATTTT | TRBJ1-5 | . | many | TRBV4-1
CASRTSGANVLTF | TGTGCCAGCAGGACCTCTGGGGCCAACGTCCTGACTTTC | TRBJ2-6 | . | many | TRBV12-3/TRBV12-4
CASSPLADGNTIYF | TGCGCCAGCAGCCCTCTGGCAGACGGAAACACCATATATTTT | TRBJ1-3 | . | many | TRBV4-3
CASSSGTGVIADTQYF | TGTGCCAGCAGTTCTGGGACAGGGGTGATTGCAGATACGCAGTATTTT | TRBJ2-3 | TRBD1 | many | TRBV6-5
CSASWRGSHGELFF | TGCAGTGCTAGTTGGAGGGGAAGTCACGGGGAGCTGTTTTTT | TRBJ2-2 | . | many | TRBV20-1
CASSLELAGGYSYEQYF | TGCGCCAGCAGCTTGGAACTAGCGGGAGGCTACTCCTACGAGCAGTACTTC | TRBJ2-7 | TRBD2 | . | TRBV5-1
CASSRMVSSYNEQFF | TGTGCCAGCAGCAGGATGGTTAGCTCCTACAATGAGCAGTTCTTC | TRBJ2-1 | . | many | TRBV21-1
CASGWSPGVNEQFF | TGTGCCAGCGGTTGGAGTCCAGGGGTGAATGAGCAGTTCTTC | TRBJ2-1 | . | many | TRBV18
CASSLDGGTYEQYF | TGTGCCAGCAGCTTGGACGGGGGAACCTACGAGCAGTACTTC | TRBJ2-7 | . | many | TRBV7-2
CASSLRLAGDSYEQYF | TGCGCCAGCAGCTTGAGGCTAGCGGGAGACTCCTACGAGCAGTACTTC | TRBJ2-7 | TRBD2 | many | TRBV5-1
CASSSGQATNEKLFF | TGCGCCAGCAGCTCGGGACAGGCAACTAATGAAAAACTGTTTTTT | TRBJ1-4 | TRBD1 | many | TRBV5-1
CASSLGGEPYNEQFF | TGCGCCAGCAGCTTGGGGGGGGAGCCCTACAATGAGCAGTTCTTC | TRBJ2-1 | . | . | TRBV5-1
CASSQPGLRYGYTF | TGCGCCAGCAGCCAACCAGGGTTGAGATATGGCTACACCTTC | TRBJ1-2 | . | many | TRBV4-1
CSARGLANSYEQYF | TGCAGTGCTAGGGGACTAGCGAACTCCTACGAGCAGTACTTC | TRBJ2-7 | TRBD2 | many | TRBV20-1
CSVGRGTGELFF | TGCAGCGTGGGCAGAGGCACCGGGGAGCTGTTTTTT | TRBJ2-2 | . | many | TRBV29-1
CASSPRLASNEQYF | TGTGCCAGCAGCCCGAGACTAGCGAGCAACGAGCAGTACTTC | TRBJ2-7 | TRBD2 | few | TRBV11-2
CASSYGGSRNPFF | TGTGCCAGCAGTTACGGAGGTTCTAGGAATCCTTTCTTT | TRBJ1-1 | . | many | TRBV6-5
CSTPTTGRNYNYGYTF | TGCAGCACACCGACGACAGGGAGGAATTATAACTATGGCTACACCTTC | TRBJ1-2 | TRBD1 | many | TRBV20-1
CASSQIKTSGAYEQYF | TGCGCCAGCAGCCAAATAAAGACTAGCGGGGCCTACGAGCAGTACTTC | TRBJ2-7 | TRBD2 | many | TRBV4-3
CASGPQGLRSEAFF | TGCGCCAGCGGACCACAAGGGTTGCGGTCTGAAGCTTTCTTT | TRBJ1-1 | . | few | TRBV5-1
CASSLGPQGYEQYF | TGTGCCAGCAGTTTGGGACCCCAGGGTTACGAGCAGTACTTC | TRBJ2-7 | . | many | TRBV12-3/TRBV12-4
CATSRDSSRGETQYF | TGTGCCACCAGCAGAGATAGTTCCAGGGGAGAGACCCAGTACTTC | TRBJ2-5 | . | many | TRBV15
CASSLAPSGSSYNEQFF | TGCGCCAGCAGCTTGGCCCCTAGCGGGAGCTCCTACAATGAGCAGTTCTTC | TRBJ2-1 | TRBD2 | many | TRBV5-1
CASSRGLSDTQYF | TGTGCCAGCAGTCGGGGCCTCTCAGATACGCAGTATTTT | TRBJ2-3 | . | many | TRBV6-1
CAWSVGHGAMPQHF | TGTGCCTGGAGTGTAGGCCACGGAGCGATGCCCCAGCATTTT | TRBJ1-5 | . | many | TRBV30
CASSPPGAFYEQYF | TGTGCCAGCTCACCACCGGGAGCTTTCTACGAGCAGTACTTC | TRBJ2-7 | . | many | TRBV18
CASSFTGLSGNTIYF | TGTGCCAGCAGCTTTACGGGGCTCTCTGGAAACACCATATATTTT | TRBJ1-3 | . | many | TRBV7-8
CAWKGDRGYEQYF | TGTGCCTGGAAAGGTGACAGAGGCTACGAGCAGTACTTC | TRBJ2-7 | . | many | TRBV30